One sample yielded the 26 T cell receptor beta chains listed below, sequenced in a study of blood T cell repertoires in COVID-19. Profiled with immunoSEQ multiplex PCR; TCRdb holds only in-frame clones, not every one. This table holds tens of thousands of clones, around 85% found once. The sample taken for sequencing was peripheral blood. The receptors derive from a man aged 40-55 years with COVID-19, enrolled during active disease.

The chain has TRBV6-1 and TRBJ1-5; the D is unclear. Trimming stripped 2 bases from V and 2 bases from J, with 16 bases between. Per the germline V gene, CDR1 is MNHNS and CDR2 is SASEGT. The CDR3 totals 17 residues. CDR3 DNA sequence: TGTGCCAGCAGTGAAAGTCGCAACACTAAGGGCAATCAGCCCCAGCATTTT. Translation gives CASSESRNTKGNQPQHF.

The sample holds a few counts of this clone. The chain joins TRBV5-6 to TRBJ1-3, with D unclear. V lost 3 bases, J lost 0 bases, and 7 bases lay in between. Per the germline V gene, CDR1 is SGHDT and CDR2 is YYEEEE. The CDR3 runs to 14 residues. The CDR3 DNA reads TGTGCCAGCAGCTCCCTCTCCTCTGGAAACACCATATATTTT. It translates to CASSSLSSGNTIYF. Filled out from reference TRBV5-6 and TRBJ1-3, the complete variable domain reads DAGVTQSPTHLIKTRGQQVTLRCSPKSGHDTVSWYQQALGQGPQFIFQYYEEEERQRGNFPDRFSGHQFPNYSSELNVNALLLGDSALYLCASSSLSSGNTIYFGEGSWLTVV.

V and J are TRBV19 and TRBJ1-2, with D unresolved. Germline CDR1 is LNHDA and CDR2 is SQIVND (reference sequence). Deletions cut 4 bases from V and 4 bases from J, with 16 bases between. The CDR3 totals 15 residues. CDR3 in DNA: TGTGCCAGTAGTACCCTCCCGGGTATCATCTATGGCTACACCTTC. The encoded protein is CASSTLPGIIYGYTF.

The genes are TRBV5-4 and TRBJ2-7, with D tentatively TRBD2 (5 bases). Germline-derived CDR1 and CDR2 are SGHNT and YYREEE (reference sequence). Trimming removed 2 bases from V and 2 bases from J, with 8 bases in between. The CDR3 sequence is 13 residues long. The CDR3 DNA follows: TGTGCCAGCAGCTTCTGGGGAGCCTACGAGCAGTACTTC. It codes for CASSFWGAYEQYF.

The chain carries TRBV5-4 and TRBJ2-7; D may be TRBD2 (5 bases). The CDR3 length is 15 residues. Germline CDR1 SGHNT, CDR2 YYREEE (reference sequence). The ends were cut back, 2 bases at V and 3 bases at J, with 15 bases in the middle. The CDR3 DNA is TGTGCCAGCAGCTTCTATGGGAGAGACGTCTACGAGCAGTACTTC. Protein sequence: CASSFYGRDVYEQYF.

The chain couples TRBV5-1 to TRBJ2-3, with D possibly matching TRBD2 (5 bases). The CDR3 consists of 17 residues. Trimming removed 4 bases at V and 0 bases at J, with 18 bases between. Germline V gene sequence: CDR1 SGHRS, CDR2 YFSETQ. CDR3 bases: TGCGCCAGCAGCACGGGAACGTCGGCTAGCAGCACAGATACGCAGTATTTT. This encodes CASSTGTSASSTDTQYF.

This chain connects TRBV19 to TRBJ2-1, with 11 bases matching TRBD1. V shed 3 bases and J 9 bases; nucleotides not matched to a gene: 7. The CDR3 has 15 residues. CDR1 is LNHDA and CDR2 is SQIVND in the germline V gene (reference sequence). CDR3 DNA: TGTGCCAGTAGTATCGGGACAGGGGGTATCAGTGAGCAGTTCTTC. Its translation: CASSIGTGGISEQFF.

The chain joins TRBV7-6 to TRBJ2-5; 11 bases map to TRBD2. Germline V CDR1 and CDR2: SGHVS, FNYEAQ. There are 15 residues in the CDR3. Trimming removed 5 bases from V and 2 bases from J; junction bases left unmatched: 4. CDR3: CASSKGLAVQETQYF. The CDR3 nucleotides are TGTGCCAGCAGCAAGGGACTAGCGGTACAAGAGACCCAGTACTTC.

The chain couples TRBV19 to TRBJ2-3, with 7 bases lining up with TRBD1. This CDR3 contains 15 residues. Germline CDR1 and CDR2: LNHDA and SQIVND (reference sequence). With 6 bases clipped from V and 0 bases from J, the junction kept 6 bases outside the gene matches. For the CDR3, the DNA is TGTGCCAGTAGGATGACAGGGCCTAGCACAGATACGCAGTATTTT. This sequence encodes CASRMTGPSTDTQYF.

The rearrangement joins TRBV24-1 to TRBJ2-3; perhaps TRBD2 as D (6 bases). Per the germline V gene, CDR1 is KGHDR and CDR2 is SFDVKD. The CDR3 runs to 18 residues. V dropped 0 bases and J dropped 0 bases, with 15 bases sitting between them. The CDR3 loop reads CATSDLPGRGRSTDTQYF. Written as DNA, the CDR3 is TGTGCCACCAGTGATTTGCCCGGCCGGGGGAGGAGCACAGATACGCAGTATTTT.

The rearrangement joins TRBV9 to TRBJ2-3; 8 bases match TRBD2. Trimming cost V 2 bases and J 2 bases; bases outside gene matches: 4. The CDR3 consists of 15 residues. The germline V gene encodes CDR1 SGDLS and CDR2 YYNGEE. The CDR3 region is CASSVAGGHTDTQYF. The CDR3, as DNA: TGTGCCAGCAGCGTGGCGGGGGGACACACAGATACGCAGTATTTT. Together with reference TRBV9 and TRBJ2-3, the CDR3 gives the full variable domain: DSGVTQTPKHLITATGQRVTLRCSPRSGDLSVYWYQQSLDQGLQFLIQYYNGEERAKGNILERFSAQQFPDLHSELNLSSLELGDSALYFCASSVAGGHTDTQYFGPGTRLTVL.

The rearrangement links TRBV10-3 to TRBJ2-1, with 10 bases that match TRBD1. From germline, CDR1 is ENHRY and CDR2 SYGVKD. V trimming: 6 bases; J trimming: 5 bases; junction bases outside the gene matches: 4. CDR3 size: 14 residues. CDR3 protein: CAISRDRGDNEQFF. In nucleotides, the CDR3 is TGTGCCATCAGCCGGGACAGGGGCGACAATGAGCAGTTCTTC.

The chain carries TRBV30 and TRBJ1-5; D gene uncertain. The CDR3 extends over 15 amino acids. With 1 base removed from V and 5 bases from J, the gap between germline ends came to 15 bases. CDR1 and CDR2 from the germline V gene are GTSNPN and SVGIG (reference sequence). The CDR3 loop is CAWSGVKGGDQPQHF. The CDR3 bases are TGTGCCTGGAGTGGAGTTAAGGGAGGAGATCAGCCCCAGCATTTT.

This chain connects TRBV18 to TRBJ1-3; the match to TRBD1 covers 8 bases. The CDR3 length is 16 residues. CDR1 is KGHSH, CDR2 LQKENI, per germline. V trimming: 5 bases; J trimming: 0 bases; junction bases outside the gene matches: 6. CDR3 nucleotides: TGTGCCAGCTCAGGAGGACAGGGAAACTCTGGAAACACCATATATTTT. It yields the protein CASSGGQGNSGNTIYF.

V and J are TRBV11-2 and TRBJ1-2, with 8 bases identical to TRBD1. Germline V lookup: CDR1 SGHAT, CDR2 FQNNGV. The CDR3 length is 17 residues. V dropped 5 bases and J dropped 7; count of bases not matched to a gene: 18. DNA for the CDR3: TGTGCCAGCAGCCTGGGTGGGGGGCCAGGGGGCCTCCGTGGCTACACCTTC. The encoded protein is CASSLGGGPGGLRGYTF.

The V and J genes are TRBV2 and TRBJ1-6; no clear D. The CDR3 spans 15 residues. Trimming removed 8 bases at V and 1 base at J, with 12 bases between. Germline values: CDR1 SNHLY, CDR2 FYNNEI. In DNA, the CDR3 is TGTGCCAGCCTCCAAGAGGGATCCTATAATTCACCCCTCCACTTT. Protein sequence: CASLQEGSYNSPLHF.

In its sample, this clone was seen once. This CDR3 is CASSKTGTYEQYF. DNA of the CDR3: TGTGCCAGCAGTAAAACAGGGACCTACGAGCAGTACTTC. J is TRBJ2-7 and V is TRBV25-1, with a possible D match to TRBD1 (6 bases). The CDR3 consists of 13 residues. V lost 5 bases, J lost 2 bases, and 10 bases lay in between. Germline CDR1 reads MGHDK; CDR2 reads SYGVNS.

This clone was seen a handful of times. This sequence joins TRBV6-5 and TRBJ1-6; 11 nucleotides match TRBD1. The CDR3 is 15 amino acids. Germline values: CDR1 MNHEY, CDR2 SVGAGI. Germline trimming cut 4 bases from V and 8 bases from J; bases unmatched to any gene: 4. The CDR3 nucleotides read TGTGCCAGCAGTTCCCCGGGACAGGGGGATTCACCCCTCCACTTT. As protein: CASSSPGQGDSPLHF.

The rearrangement links TRBV28 to TRBJ2-2; D may be TRBD2 (6 bases). The V and J ends lost 2 bases and 4 bases respectively, with 11 bases between them. The germline CDR1 and CDR2 sequences are MDHEN and SYDVKM. This CDR3 comprises 15 residues. In nucleotides, the CDR3 is TGTGCCAGCAGTTTAGTCCTGGGGGGCACCGGGGAGCTGTTTTTT. Encoded protein: CASSLVLGGTGELFF.

The rearrangement links TRBV6-6 to TRBJ2-5, with TRBD2 identical over 13 bases. CDR1 and CDR2 from the germline V gene are MNHNY and SVGAGI (reference sequence). V was clipped by 7 bases and J by 3 bases; unmatched bases: 5. The CDR3 is 15 residues long. CDR3 coding DNA: TGTGCCAGCACTTTTGGGACTAGCGGGGAAGAGACCCAGTACTTC. Its translation: CASTFGTSGEETQYF.

The chain recombines TRBV11-3 with TRBJ1-6; weak D call: TRBD1 (6 bases). This CDR3 spans 13 amino acids. Germline loops: CDR1 SGHNT, CDR2 YENEEA. Trimming removed 2 bases at V and 7 bases at J, with 6 bases between. CDR3 residues: CASSLTGNSPLHF. The CDR3 DNA reads TGTGCCAGCAGCTTAACAGGGAATTCACCCCTCCACTTT.

J is TRBJ1-1 and V is TRBV2; D not resolved. The CDR3 is 12 amino acids. V lost 8 bases and J lost 2, with 9 bases in between. Germline V gene data show CDR1 as SNHLY and CDR2 as FYNNEI. The CDR3 coding sequence is TGTGCCAGCCGGTGGACTAACACTGAAGCTTTCTTT. Translated: CASRWTNTEAFF.

The gene calls are TRBV20-1 and TRBJ1-1; D remains ambiguous. Germline loops: CDR1 DFQATT, CDR2 SNEGSKA (reference sequence). V was clipped by 0 bases and J by 7 bases, with 3 bases between them. CDR3 length: 10 amino acids. CDR3 residues: CSARDIEAFF. For the CDR3, the DNA is TGCAGTGCTAGAGATATTGAAGCTTTCTTT.

A note on this clone: The sample carries other DNA sequences with the same CDR3. J is TRBJ1-5 and V is TRBV30; D ambiguous. The CDR3 spans 13 residues. CDR1 and CDR2 from the germline V gene are GTSNPN and SVGIG (reference sequence). The V end was cut by 3 bases, the J end by 4 bases, with 10 bases between. In DNA, the CDR3 is TGTGCCTGGAGAGGCACGGGTAATCAGCCCCAGCATTTT. Its protein product is CAWRGTGNQPQHF.

V gene TRBV28 combines with J gene TRBJ2-2; 8 bases match TRBD1. This CDR3 spans 16 amino acids. Germline V gene data show CDR1 as MDHEN and CDR2 as SYDVKM. V was clipped by 6 bases and J by 1 base; unmatched bases: 7. The CDR3 loop reads CASRGRQGRNTGELFF. In nucleotides, the CDR3 is TGTGCCAGCAGGGGTAGACAGGGGAGGAACACCGGGGAGCTGTTTTTT.

The J gene is TRBJ1-2, the V gene TRBV16; no clear D. The CDR3 spans 15 residues. From germline, CDR1 is KGHSY and CDR2 FQNENV. Trimming pared 0 bases from V and 8 bases from J, leaving 16 bases between. DNA for the CDR3: TGTGCCAGCAGCCAATCGTTGGGAGGAGGGCCCGGCTACACCTTC. It translates to CASSQSLGGGPGYTF.